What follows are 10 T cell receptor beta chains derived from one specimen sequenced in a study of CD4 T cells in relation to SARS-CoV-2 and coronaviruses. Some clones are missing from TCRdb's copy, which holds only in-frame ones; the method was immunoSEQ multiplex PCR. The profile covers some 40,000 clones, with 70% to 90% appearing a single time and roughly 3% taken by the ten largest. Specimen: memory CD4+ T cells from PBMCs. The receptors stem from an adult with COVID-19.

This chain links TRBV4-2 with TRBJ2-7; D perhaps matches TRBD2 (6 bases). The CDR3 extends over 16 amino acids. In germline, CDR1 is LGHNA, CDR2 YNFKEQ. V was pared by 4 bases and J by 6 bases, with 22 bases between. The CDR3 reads CASSRKVSRDFFEQYF. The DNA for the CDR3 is TGTGCCAGCAGCCGAAAGGTATCCAGGGACTTTTTCGAGCAGTACTTC.

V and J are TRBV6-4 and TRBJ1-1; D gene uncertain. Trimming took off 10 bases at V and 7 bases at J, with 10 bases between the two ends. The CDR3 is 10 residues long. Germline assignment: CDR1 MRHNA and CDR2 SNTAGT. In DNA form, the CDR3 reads TGTGCCACCCCGTTGTGTGAAGCTTTCTTT. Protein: CATPLCEAFF.

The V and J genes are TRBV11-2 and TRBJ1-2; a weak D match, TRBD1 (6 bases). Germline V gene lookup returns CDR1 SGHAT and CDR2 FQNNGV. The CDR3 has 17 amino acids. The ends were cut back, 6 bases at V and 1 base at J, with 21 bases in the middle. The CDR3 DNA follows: TGTGCCAGCAGATCCGAACGTGGCGACAGGATTAACTATGGCTACACCTTC. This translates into CASRSERGDRINYGYTF.

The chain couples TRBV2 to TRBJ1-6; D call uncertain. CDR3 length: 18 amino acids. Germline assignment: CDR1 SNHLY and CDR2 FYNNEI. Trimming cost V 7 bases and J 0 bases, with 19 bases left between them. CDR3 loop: CASIEWTPRASYNSPLHF. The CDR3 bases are TGTGCCAGCATCGAATGGACTCCTCGGGCCTCCTATAATTCACCCCTCCACTTT.

CDR3 in amino acids: CASSPTFRTSGGSSYNEQFF. CDR3 coding DNA: TGTGCCAGCTCCCCTACTTTTAGGACTAGCGGGGGGAGCTCCTACAATGAGCAGTTCTTC. The genes are TRBV18 and TRBJ2-1, with 14 positions matching TRBD2. The CDR3 is 20 amino acids. Germline values: CDR1 KGHSH, CDR2 LQKENI. Germline trimming cut 6 bases from V and 0 bases from J; bases unmatched to any gene: 13. The full variable domain, its missing parts supplied by reference TRBV18 and TRBJ2-1, is NAGVMQNPRHLVRRRGQEARLRCSPMKGHSHVYWYRQLPEEGLKFMVYLQKENIIDESGMPKERFSAEFPKEGPSILRIQQVVRGDSAAYFCASSPTFRTSGGSSYNEQFFGPGTRLTVL.

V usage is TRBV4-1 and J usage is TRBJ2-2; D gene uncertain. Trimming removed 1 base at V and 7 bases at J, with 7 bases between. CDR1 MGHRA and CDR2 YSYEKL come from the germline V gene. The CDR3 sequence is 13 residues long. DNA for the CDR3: TGCGCCAGCAGCCAAGTTCCTCACGGGGAGCTGTTTTTT. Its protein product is CASSQVPHGELFF.

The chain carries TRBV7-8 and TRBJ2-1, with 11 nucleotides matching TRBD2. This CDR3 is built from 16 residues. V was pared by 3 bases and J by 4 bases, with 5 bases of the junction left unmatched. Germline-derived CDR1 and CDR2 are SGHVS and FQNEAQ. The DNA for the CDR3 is TGTGCCAGCAGCTTTTTTGGGACTAGCGGATACAATGAGCAGTTCTTC. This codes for CASSFFGTSGYNEQFF. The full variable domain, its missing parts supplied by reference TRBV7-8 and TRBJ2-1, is GAGVSQSPRYKVAKRGQDVALRCDPISGHVSLFWYQQALGQGPEFLTYFQNEAQLDKSGLPSDRFFAERPEGSVSTLKIQRTQQEDSAVYLCASSFFGTSGYNEQFFGPGTRLTVL.

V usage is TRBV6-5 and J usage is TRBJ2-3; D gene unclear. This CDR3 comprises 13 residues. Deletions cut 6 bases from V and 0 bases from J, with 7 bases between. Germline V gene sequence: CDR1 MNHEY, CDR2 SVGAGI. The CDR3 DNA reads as TGTGCCAGCAGAACTACTAGCACAGATACGCAGTATTTT. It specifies CASRTTSTDTQYF.

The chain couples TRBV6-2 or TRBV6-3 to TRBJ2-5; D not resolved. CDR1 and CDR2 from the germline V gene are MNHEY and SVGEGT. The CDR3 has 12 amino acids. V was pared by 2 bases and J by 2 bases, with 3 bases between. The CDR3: CASSYGQETQYF. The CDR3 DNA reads TGTGCCAGCAGTTACGGGCAAGAGACCCAGTACTTC.

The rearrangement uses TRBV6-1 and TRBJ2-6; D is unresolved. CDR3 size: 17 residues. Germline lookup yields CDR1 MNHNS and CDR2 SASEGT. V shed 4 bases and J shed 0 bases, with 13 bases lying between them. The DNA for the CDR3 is TGTGCCAGCAGTGGGCAAATCCCTTCCTCTGGGGCCAACGTCCTGACTTTC. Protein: CASSGQIPSSGANVLTF.